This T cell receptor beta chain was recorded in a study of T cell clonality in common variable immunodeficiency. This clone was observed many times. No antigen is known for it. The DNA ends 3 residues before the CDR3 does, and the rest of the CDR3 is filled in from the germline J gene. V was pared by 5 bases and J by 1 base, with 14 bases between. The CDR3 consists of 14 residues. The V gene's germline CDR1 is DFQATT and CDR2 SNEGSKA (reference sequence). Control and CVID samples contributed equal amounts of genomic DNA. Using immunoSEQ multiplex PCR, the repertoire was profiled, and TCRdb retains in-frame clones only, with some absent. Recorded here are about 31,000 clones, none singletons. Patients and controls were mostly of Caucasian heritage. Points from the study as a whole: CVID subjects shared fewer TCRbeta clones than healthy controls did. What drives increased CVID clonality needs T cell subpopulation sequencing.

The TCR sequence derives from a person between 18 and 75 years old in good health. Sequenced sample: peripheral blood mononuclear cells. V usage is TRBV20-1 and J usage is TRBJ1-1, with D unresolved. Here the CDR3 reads CSAASTLSNTEAFF. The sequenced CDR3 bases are TGCAGTGCTGCCTCGACACTCTCGAACACTGAA.